What follows describes a single T cell receptor (beta chain). Measured with immunoSEQ multiplex PCR; TCRdb has only the in-frame clones, and not every one. The top ten clones hold roughly 8.7% of a sample with over 110,000 clones, around 85% of them seen once. The sample belongs to a study of control samples from healthy donors and cancer patients. The V gene lost 2 bases and the J gene lost 8 bases, with 12 bases spanning the gap. This CDR3 is built from 14 residues. The germline gives CDR1 ENHRY, CDR2 SYGVKD. The sequence derives from a woman aged 30 to 39 in good health. V usage is TRBV10-3 and J usage is TRBJ1-4, with D uncertain. Sequenced sample: blood. The CDR3 DNA reads TGTGCCATCAGTGAGGGTACTTCCAGGGAAAAACTGTTTTTT. Its protein is CAISEGTSREKLFF.